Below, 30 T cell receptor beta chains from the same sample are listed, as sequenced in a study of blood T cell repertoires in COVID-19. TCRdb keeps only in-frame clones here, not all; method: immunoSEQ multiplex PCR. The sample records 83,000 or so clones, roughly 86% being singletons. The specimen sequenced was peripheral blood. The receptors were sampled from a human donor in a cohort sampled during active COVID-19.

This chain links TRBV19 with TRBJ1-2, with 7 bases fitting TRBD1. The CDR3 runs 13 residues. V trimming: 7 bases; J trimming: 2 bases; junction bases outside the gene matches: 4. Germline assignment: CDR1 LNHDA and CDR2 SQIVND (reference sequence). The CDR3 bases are TGTGCCAGTAACCTGGACAGGAACTATGGCTACACCTTC. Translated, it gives CASNLDRNYGYTF.

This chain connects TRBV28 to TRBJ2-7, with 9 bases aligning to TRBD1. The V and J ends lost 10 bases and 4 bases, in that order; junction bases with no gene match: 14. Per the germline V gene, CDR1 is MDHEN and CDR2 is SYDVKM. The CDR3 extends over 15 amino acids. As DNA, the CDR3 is TGTGCCACCAACTCAGCGGGACAGGGCAGGTACGAGCAGTACTTC. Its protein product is CATNSAGQGRYEQYF.

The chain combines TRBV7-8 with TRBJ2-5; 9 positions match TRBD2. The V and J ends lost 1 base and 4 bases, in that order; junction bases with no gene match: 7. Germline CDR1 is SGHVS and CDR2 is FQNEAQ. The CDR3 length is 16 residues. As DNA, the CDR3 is TGTGCCAGCAGCTTAGTGGGCGGGGGGGCCGCAGAGACCCAGTACTTC. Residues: CASSLVGGGAAETQYF.

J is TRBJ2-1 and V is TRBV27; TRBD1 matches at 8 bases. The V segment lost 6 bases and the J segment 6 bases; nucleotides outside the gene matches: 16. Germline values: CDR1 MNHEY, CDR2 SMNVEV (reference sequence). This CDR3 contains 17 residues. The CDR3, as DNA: TGTGCCAGCAGCTCACGGGGACAGGCCAGCACCTCCAATGAGCAGTTCTTC. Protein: CASSSRGQASTSNEQFF.

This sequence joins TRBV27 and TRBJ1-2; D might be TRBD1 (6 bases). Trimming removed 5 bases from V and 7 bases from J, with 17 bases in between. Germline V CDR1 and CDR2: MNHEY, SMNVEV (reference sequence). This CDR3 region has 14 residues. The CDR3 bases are TGTGCCAGCAGTCCTTTTAATAGGGGGGGTGGCTACACCTTC. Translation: CASSPFNRGGGYTF.

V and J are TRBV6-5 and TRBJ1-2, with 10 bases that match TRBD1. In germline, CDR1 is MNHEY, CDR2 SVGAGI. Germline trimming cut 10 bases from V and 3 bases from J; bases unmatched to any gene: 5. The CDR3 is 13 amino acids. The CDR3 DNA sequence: TGTGCCACTCGGGGACAGGGGTACTATGGCTACACCTTC. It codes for CATRGQGYYGYTF.

As DNA, the CDR3 is TGCAAAGACGGACAGAACACTGAAGCTTTCTTT. This sequence encodes CKDGQNTEAFF. The chain employs TRBV20-1 and TRBJ1-1; a possible D gene is TRBD1 (5 bases). The germline V gene encodes CDR1 DFQATT and CDR2 SNEGSKA (reference sequence). The CDR3 covers 11 residues.

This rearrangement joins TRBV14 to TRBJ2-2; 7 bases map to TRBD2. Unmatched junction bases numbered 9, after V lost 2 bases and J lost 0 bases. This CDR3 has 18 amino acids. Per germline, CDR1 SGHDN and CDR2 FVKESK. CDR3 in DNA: TGTGCCAGCAGCCAATTCCTTAGGGGAGGGTCGAACACCGGGGAGCTGTTTTTT. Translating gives CASSQFLRGGSNTGELFF.

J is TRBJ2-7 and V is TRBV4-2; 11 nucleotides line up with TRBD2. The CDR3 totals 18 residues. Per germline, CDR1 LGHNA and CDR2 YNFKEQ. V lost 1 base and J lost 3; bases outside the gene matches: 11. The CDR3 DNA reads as TGTGCCAGCAGCCAAGTAGCCGGTCTGCTAGCGGGGGGCTACGAGCAGTACTTC. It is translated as CASSQVAGLLAGGYEQYF.

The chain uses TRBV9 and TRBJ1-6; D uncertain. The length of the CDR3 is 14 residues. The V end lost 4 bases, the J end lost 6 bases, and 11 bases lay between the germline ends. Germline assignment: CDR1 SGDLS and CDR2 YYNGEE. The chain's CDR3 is CASSPSRGNSPLHF. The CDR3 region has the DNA TGTGCCAGCAGCCCCTCCCGGGGTAATTCACCCCTCCACTTT.

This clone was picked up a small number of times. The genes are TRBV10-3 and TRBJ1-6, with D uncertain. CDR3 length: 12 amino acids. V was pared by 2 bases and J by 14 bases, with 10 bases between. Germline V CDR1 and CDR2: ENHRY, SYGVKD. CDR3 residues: CAISEGGSSLHF. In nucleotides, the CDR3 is TGTGCCATCAGTGAGGGCGGCAGTTCCCTCCACTTT.

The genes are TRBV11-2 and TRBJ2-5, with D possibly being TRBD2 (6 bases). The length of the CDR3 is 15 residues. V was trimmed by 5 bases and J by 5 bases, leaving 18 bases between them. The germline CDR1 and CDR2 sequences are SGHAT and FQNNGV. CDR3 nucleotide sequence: TGTGCCAGCAGCGCATCGACTAGTTTCGGTGAGACCCAGTACTTC. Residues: CASSASTSFGETQYF. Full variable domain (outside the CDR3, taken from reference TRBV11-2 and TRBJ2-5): EAGVAQSPRYKIIEKRQSVAFWCNPISGHATLYWYQQILGQGPKLLIQFQNNGVVDDSQLPKDRFSAERLKGVDSTLKIQPAKLEDSAVYLCASSASTSFGETQYFGPGTRLLVL.

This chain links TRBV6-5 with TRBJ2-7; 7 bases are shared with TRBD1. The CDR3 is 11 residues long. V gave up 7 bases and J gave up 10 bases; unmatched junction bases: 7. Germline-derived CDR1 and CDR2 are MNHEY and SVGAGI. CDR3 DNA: TGTGCCAGCACCTTAGGGGGCCCACAGTACTTC. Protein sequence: CASTLGGPQYF.

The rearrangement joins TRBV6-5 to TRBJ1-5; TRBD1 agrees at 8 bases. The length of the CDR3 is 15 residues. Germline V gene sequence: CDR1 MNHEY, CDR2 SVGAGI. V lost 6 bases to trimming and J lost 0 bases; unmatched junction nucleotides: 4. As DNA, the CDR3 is TGTGCCAGCAGCAACGACAGGGGTAGCAATCAGCCCCAGCATTTT. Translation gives CASSNDRGSNQPQHF.

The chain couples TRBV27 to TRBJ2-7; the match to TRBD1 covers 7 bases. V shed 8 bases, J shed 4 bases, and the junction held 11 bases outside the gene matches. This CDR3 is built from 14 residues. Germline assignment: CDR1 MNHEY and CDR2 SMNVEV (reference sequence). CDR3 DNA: TGTGCCAGCTACCGACAGGGTCCCCCATACGAGCAGTACTTC. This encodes CASYRQGPPYEQYF.

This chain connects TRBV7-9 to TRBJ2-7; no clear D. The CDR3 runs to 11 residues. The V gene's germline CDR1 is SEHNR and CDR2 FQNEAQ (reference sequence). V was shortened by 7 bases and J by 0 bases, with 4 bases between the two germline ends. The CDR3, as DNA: TGTGCCAGCATCGGCTCCTACGAGCAGTACTTC. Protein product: CASIGSYEQYF.

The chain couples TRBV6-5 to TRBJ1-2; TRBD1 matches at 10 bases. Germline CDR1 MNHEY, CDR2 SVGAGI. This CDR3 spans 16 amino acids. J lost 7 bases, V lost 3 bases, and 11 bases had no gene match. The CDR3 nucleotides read TGTGCCAGCAGTTATTGGCGGACAGGGGGAGAAGGTGGCTACACCTTC. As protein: CASSYWRTGGEGGYTF.

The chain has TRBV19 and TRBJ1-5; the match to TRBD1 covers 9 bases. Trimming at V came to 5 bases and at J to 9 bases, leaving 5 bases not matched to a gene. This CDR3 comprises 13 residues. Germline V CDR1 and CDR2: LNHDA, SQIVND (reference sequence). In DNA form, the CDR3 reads TGTGCCAGTAGTGCACAGGGGGCACTGCCCCAGCATTTT. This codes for CASSAQGALPQHF.

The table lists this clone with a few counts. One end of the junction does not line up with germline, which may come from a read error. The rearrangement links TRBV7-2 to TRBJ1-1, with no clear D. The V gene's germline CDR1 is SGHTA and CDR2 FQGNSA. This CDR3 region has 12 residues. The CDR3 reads CASSWERSEAFF. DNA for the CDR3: TGTGCCAGTAGCTGGGAGCGGAGTGAAGCTTTCTTT.

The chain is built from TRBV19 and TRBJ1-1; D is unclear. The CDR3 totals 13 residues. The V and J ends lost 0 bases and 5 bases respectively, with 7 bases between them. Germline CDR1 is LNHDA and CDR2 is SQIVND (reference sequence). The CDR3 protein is CASSIERSTEAFF. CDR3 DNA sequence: TGTGCCAGTAGTATAGAGAGGAGTACTGAAGCTTTCTTT. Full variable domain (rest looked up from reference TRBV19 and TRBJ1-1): DGGITQSPKYLFRKEGQNVTLSCEQNLNHDAMYWYRQDPGQGLRLIYYSQIVNDFQKGDIAEGYSVSREKKESFPLTVTSAQKNPTAFYLCASSIERSTEAFFGQGTRLTVV.

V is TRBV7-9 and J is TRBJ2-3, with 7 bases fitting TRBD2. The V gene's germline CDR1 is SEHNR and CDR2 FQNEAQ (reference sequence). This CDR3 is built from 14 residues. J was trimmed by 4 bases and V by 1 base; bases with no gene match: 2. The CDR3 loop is CASSLGGGPDTQYF. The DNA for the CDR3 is TGTGCCAGCAGCTTAGGGGGGGGACCAGATACGCAGTATTTT.

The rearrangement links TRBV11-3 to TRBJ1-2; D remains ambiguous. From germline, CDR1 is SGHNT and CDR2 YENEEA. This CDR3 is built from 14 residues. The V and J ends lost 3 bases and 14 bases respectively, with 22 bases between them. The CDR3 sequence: CASSFSGPPYVRTF. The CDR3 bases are TGTGCCAGCAGCTTTAGTGGGCCCCCTTATGTAAGGACCTTC.

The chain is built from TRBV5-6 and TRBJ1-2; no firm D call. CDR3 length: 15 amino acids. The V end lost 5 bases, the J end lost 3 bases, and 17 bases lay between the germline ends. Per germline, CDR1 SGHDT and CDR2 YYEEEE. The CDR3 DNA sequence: TGTGCCAGCAGATTATCGGTTTTTCACTACTATGGCTACACCTTC. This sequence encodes CASRLSVFHYYGYTF.

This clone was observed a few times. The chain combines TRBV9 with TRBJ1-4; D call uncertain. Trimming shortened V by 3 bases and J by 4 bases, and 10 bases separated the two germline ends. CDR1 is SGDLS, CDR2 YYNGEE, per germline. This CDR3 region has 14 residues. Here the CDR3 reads CASSGYRYNEKLFF. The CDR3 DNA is TGTGCCAGCAGCGGATACAGATATAATGAAAAACTGTTTTTT.

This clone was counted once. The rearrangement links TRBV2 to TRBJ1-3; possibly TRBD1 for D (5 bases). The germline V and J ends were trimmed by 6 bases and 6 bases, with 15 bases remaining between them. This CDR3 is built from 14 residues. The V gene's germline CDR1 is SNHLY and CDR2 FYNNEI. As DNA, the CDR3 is TGTGCCAGCAGGGCCGGGACTACTGAAAACACCATATATTTT. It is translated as CASRAGTTENTIYF.

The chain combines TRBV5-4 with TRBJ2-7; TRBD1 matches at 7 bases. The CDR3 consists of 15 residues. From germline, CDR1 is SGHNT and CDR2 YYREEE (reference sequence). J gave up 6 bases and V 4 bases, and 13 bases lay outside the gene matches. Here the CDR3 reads CASSPRDRSTIEQYF. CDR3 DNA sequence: TGTGCCAGCAGCCCCAGGGACAGATCAACAATCGAGCAGTACTTC. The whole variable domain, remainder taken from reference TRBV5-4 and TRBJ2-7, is ETGVTQSPTHLIKTRGQQVTLRCSSQSGHNTVSWYQQALGQGPQFIFQYYREEENGRGNFPPRFSGLQFPNYSSELNVNALELDDSALYLCASSPRDRSTIEQYFGPGTRLTVT.

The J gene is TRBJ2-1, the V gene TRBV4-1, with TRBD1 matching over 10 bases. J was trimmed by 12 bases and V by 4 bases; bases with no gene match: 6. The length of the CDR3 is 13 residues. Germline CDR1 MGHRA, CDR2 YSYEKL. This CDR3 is CASSRAGDRGQFF. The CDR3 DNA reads TGCGCCAGCAGCCGAGCAGGGGACAGGGGGCAGTTCTTC.

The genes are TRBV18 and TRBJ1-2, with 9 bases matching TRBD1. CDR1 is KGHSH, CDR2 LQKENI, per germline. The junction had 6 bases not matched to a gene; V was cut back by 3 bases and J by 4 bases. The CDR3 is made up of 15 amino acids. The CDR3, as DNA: TGTGCCAGCTCACCTTCCGGGACAGGGCCCTATGGCTACACCTTC. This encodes CASSPSGTGPYGYTF.

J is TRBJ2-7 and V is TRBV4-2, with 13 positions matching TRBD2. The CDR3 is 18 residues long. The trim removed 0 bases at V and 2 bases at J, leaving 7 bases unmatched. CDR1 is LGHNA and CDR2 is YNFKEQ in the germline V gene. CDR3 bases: TGTGCCAGCAGCCAAGACGCACCGGGACTAGCGGGAACCTACGAGCAGTACTTC. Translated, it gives CASSQDAPGLAGTYEQYF.

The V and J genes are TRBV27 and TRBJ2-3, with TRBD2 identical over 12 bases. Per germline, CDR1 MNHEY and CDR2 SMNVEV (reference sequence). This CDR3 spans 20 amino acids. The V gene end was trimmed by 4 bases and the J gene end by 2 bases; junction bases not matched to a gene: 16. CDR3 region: CASSSPIRASGGAITDTQYF. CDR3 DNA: TGTGCCAGCAGTTCGCCCATTCGGGCTAGCGGGGGGGCAATCACAGATACGCAGTATTTT.